This T cell receptor (beta chain) was retrieved from a study of cytomegalovirus exposure and HLA in healthy donors. The CDR3 is 14 residues long. Germline CDR1 and CDR2: SGHVS and FNYEAQ. Trimming at V came to 4 bases and at J to 5 bases, leaving 2 bases not matched to a gene. Use of 60 Vbeta and 13 Jbeta primers characterized the PCR. The protocol was immunoSEQ multiplex PCR, while the TCRdb copy is restricted to in-frame clones and leaves out a portion. In the table there are roughly 140,000 clones, approximately 86% of which are singletons. This receptor was identified in a woman in her forties or fifties in good health and CMV-seropositive. Source material: PBMCs. The rearrangement links TRBV7-6 to TRBJ1-4; 9 bases are a match to TRBD1. The CDR3 region is CASSSGTGNEKLFF. The CDR3 region has the DNA TGTGCCAGCAGCTCCGGGACAGGGAATGAAAAACTGTTTTTT.